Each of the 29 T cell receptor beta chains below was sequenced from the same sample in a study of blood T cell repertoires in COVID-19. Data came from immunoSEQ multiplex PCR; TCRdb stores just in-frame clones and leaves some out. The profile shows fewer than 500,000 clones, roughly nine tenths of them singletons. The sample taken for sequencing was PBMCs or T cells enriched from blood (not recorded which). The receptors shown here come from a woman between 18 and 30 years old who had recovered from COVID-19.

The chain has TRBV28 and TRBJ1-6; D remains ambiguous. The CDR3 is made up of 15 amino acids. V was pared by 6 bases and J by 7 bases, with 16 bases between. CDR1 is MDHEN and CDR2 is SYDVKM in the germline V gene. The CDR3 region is CASSLGRRSNSPLHF. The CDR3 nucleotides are TGTGCCAGCAGCCTAGGTAGGCGGTCAAATTCACCCCTCCACTTT.

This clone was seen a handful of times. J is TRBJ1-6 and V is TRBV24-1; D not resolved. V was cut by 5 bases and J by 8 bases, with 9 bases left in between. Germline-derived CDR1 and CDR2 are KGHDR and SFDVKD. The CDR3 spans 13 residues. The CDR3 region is CATSAYGDSPLHF. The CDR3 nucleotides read TGTGCCACCAGTGCCTACGGGGATTCACCCCTCCACTTT.

CDR3: CAWSDRGRGNEKLFF. CDR3 coding DNA: TGTGCCTGGAGCGACAGGGGGCGGGGGAATGAAAAACTGTTTTTT. This sequence joins TRBV30 and TRBJ1-4; 10 bases line up with TRBD1. The junction had 6 bases not matched to a gene; V was cut back by 3 bases and J by 5 bases. This CDR3 is built from 15 residues. The germline V gene has CDR1 GTSNPN and CDR2 SVGIG (reference sequence).

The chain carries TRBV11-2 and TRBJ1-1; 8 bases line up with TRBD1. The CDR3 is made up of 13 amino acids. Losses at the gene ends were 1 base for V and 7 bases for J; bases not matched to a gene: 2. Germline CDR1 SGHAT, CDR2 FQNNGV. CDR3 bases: TGTGCCAGCAGCTTAGTAACAGGGGGTGAAGCTTTCTTT. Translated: CASSLVTGGEAFF. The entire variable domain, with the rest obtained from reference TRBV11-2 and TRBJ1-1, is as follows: EAGVAQSPRYKIIEKRQSVAFWCNPISGHATLYWYQQILGQGPKLLIQFQNNGVVDDSQLPKDRFSAERLKGVDSTLKIQPAKLEDSAVYLCASSLVTGGEAFFGQGTRLTVV.

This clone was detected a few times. CDR3 nucleotide sequence: TGTGCCAGCAGCCAAGACGGGACAGGGGTCTATGGCTACACCTTC. It is translated as CASSQDGTGVYGYTF. V gene TRBV3-1 (or the pseudogene TRBV3-2) combines with J gene TRBJ1-2; 10 bases match TRBD1. Losses at the gene ends were 0 bases for V and 4 bases for J; bases not matched to a gene: 2. This CDR3 comprises 15 residues. Germline V gives CDR1 LGHDT, CDR2 YNNKEL (reference sequence).

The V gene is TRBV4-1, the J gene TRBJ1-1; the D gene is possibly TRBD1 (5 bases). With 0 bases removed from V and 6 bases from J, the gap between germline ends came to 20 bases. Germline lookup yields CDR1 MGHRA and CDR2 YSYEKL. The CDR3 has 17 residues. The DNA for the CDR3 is TGCGCCAGCAGCCAAGAGGGCGGGGGAAGACAAGGTTCTGAAGCTTTCTTT. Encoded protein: CASSQEGGGRQGSEAFF.

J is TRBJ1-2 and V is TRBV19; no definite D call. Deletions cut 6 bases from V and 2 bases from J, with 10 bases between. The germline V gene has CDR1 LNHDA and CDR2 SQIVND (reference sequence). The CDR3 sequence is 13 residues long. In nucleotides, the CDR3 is TGTGCCAGTAGCCTACAGATAAACTATGGCTACACCTTC. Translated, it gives CASSLQINYGYTF. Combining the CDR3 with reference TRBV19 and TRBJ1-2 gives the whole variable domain DGGITQSPKYLFRKEGQNVTLSCEQNLNHDAMYWYRQDPGQGLRLIYYSQIVNDFQKGDIAEGYSVSREKKESFPLTVTSAQKNPTAFYLCASSLQINYGYTFGSGTRLTVV.

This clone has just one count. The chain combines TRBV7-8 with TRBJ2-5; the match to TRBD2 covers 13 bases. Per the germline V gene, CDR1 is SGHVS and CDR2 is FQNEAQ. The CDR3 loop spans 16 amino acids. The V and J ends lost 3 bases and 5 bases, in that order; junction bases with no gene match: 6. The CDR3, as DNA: TGTGCCAGCAGCTTTAAGGGACTAGCGGGGTTGGAGACCCAGTACTTC. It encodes CASSFKGLAGLETQYF.

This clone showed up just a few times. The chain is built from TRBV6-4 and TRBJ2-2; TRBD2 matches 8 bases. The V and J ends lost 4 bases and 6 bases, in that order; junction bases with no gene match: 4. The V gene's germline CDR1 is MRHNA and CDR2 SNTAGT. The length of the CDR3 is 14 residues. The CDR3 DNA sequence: TGTGCCAGCAGTGCGGGGGGGTCGGCCGGGGAGCTGTTTTTT. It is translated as CASSAGGSAGELFF.

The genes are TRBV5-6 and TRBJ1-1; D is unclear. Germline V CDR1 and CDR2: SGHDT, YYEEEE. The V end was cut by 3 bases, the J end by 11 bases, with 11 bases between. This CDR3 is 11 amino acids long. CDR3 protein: CASSSATGAFF. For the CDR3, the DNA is TGTGCCAGCAGCTCGGCGACTGGGGCTTTCTTT.

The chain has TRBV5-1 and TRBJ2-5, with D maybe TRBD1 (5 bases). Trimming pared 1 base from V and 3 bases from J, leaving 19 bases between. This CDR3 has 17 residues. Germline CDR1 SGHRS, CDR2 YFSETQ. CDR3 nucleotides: TGCGCCAGCAGCTTGCTCCCCGGTAGAAGGGGTGAAGAGACCCAGTACTTC. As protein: CASSLLPGRRGEETQYF.

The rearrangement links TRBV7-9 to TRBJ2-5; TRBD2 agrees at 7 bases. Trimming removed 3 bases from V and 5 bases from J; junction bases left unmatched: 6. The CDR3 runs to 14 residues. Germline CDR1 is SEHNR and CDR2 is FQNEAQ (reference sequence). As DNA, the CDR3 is TGTGCCAGCAGCTTGGGAGGGTTTAGGGAGACCCAGTACTTC. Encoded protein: CASSLGGFRETQYF.

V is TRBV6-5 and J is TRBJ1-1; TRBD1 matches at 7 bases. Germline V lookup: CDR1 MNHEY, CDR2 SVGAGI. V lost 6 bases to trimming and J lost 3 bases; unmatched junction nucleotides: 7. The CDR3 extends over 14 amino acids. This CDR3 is CASRTRDRYTEAFF. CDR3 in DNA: TGTGCCAGCAGGACCCGGGACAGATACACTGAAGCTTTCTTT.

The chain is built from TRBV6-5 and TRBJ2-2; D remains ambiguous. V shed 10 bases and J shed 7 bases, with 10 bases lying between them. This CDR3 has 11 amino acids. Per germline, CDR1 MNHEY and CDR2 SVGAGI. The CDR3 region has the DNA TGTGCCACCCTCCGGTACGGGGAGCTGTTTTTT. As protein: CATLRYGELFF.

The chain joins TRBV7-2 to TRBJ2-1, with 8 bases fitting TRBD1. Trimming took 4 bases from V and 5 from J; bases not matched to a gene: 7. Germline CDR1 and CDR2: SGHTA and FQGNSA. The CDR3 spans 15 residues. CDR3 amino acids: CASSSQTGVDNEQFF. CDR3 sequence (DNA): TGTGCCAGCAGCTCGCAGACAGGGGTAGACAATGAGCAGTTCTTC.

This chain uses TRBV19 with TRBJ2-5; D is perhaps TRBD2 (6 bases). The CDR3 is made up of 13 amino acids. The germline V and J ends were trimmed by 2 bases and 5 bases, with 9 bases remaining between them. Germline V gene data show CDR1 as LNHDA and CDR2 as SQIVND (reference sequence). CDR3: CASSIPGTETQYF. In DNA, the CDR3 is TGTGCCAGTAGTATACCCGGGACTGAGACCCAGTACTTC.

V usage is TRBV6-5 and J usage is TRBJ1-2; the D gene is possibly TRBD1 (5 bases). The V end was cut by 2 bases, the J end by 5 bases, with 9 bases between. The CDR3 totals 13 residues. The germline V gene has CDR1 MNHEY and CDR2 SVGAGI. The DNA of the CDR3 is TGTGCCAGCAGTTACCAATCAGGGTATGGCTACACCTTC. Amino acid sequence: CASSYQSGYGYTF.

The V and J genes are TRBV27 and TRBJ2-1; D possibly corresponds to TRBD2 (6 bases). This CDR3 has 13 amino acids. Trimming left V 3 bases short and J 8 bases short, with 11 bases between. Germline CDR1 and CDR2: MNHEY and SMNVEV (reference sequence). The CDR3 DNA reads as TGTGCCAGCAGTTTCTTAGGGGAGGATGAGCAGTTCTTC. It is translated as CASSFLGEDEQFF.

CDR3 loop: CASSLGAGEDTQYF. CDR3 nucleotide sequence: TGCGCCAGCAGCTTGGGAGCAGGGGAAGATACGCAGTATTTT. This chain connects TRBV5-1 to TRBJ2-3, with TRBD1 as a possible D gene (6 bases). This CDR3 comprises 14 residues. Germline assignment: CDR1 SGHRS and CDR2 YFSETQ. V shed 0 bases and J shed 5 bases, with 10 bases lying between them. Combining the CDR3 with reference TRBV5-1 and TRBJ2-3 gives the whole variable domain KAGVTQTPRYLIKTRGQQVTLSCSPISGHRSVSWYQQTPGQGLQFLFEYFSETQRNKGNFPGRFSGRQFSNSRSEMNVSTLELGDSALYLCASSLGAGEDTQYFGPGTRLTVL.

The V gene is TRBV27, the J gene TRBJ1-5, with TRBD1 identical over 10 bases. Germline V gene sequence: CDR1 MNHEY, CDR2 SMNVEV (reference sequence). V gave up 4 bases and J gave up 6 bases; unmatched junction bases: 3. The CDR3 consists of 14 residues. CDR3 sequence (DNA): TGTGCCAGCAGTTGGACAGGGGGAAGTCAGCCCCAGCATTTT. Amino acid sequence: CASSWTGGSQPQHF.

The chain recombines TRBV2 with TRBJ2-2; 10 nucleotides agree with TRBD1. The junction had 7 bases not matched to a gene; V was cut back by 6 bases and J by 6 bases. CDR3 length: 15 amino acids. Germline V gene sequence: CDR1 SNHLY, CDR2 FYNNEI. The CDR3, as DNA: TGTGCCAGCAGAAACGACAGGGGGCAAGCCGGGGAGCTGTTTTTT. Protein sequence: CASRNDRGQAGELFF.

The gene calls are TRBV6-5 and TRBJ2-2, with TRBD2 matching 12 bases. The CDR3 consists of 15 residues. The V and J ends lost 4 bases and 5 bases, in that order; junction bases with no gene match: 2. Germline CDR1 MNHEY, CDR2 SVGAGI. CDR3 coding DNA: TGTGCCAGCAGTTCCGGACTAGCGGGGACCGGGGAGCTGTTTTTT. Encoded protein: CASSSGLAGTGELFF.

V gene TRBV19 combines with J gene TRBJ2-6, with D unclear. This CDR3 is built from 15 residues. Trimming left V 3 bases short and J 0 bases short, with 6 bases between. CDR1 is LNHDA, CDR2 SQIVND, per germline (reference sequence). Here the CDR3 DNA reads TGTGCCAGTAGTATGGGCTTCTCTGGGGCCAACGTCCTGACTTTC. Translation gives CASSMGFSGANVLTF.

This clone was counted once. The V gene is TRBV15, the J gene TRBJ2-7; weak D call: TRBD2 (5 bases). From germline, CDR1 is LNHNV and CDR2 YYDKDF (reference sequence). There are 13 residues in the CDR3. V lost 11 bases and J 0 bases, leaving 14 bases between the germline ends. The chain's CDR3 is CASRASNSYEQYF. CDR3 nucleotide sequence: TGTGCCTCGCGGGCCTCGAACTCCTACGAGCAGTACTTC.

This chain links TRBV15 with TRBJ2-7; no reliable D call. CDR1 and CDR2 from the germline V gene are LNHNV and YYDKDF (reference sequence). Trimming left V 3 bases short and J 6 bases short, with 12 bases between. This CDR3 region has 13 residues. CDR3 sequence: CATSRSSGGEQYF. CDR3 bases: TGTGCCACCAGCAGGTCCTCAGGTGGCGAGCAGTACTTC.

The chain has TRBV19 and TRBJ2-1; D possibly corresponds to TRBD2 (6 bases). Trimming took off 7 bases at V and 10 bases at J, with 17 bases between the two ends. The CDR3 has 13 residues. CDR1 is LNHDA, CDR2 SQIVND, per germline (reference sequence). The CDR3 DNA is TGTGCCAGTAATGTGGACTACCTCGGGGAGCAGTTCTTC. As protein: CASNVDYLGEQFF.

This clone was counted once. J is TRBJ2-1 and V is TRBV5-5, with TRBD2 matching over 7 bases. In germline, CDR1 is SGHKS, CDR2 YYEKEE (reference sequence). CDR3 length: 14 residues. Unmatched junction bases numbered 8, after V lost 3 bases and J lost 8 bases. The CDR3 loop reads CASSSVGGGDEQFF. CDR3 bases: TGTGCCAGCAGCTCGGTCGGGGGAGGGGATGAGCAGTTCTTC.

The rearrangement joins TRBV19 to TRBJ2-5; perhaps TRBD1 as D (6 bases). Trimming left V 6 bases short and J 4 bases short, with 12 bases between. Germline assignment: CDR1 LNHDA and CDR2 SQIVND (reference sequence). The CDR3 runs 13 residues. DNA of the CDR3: TGTGCCAGTAGCCAGAGGGGGAGAGAGACCCAGTACTTC. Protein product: CASSQRGRETQYF.

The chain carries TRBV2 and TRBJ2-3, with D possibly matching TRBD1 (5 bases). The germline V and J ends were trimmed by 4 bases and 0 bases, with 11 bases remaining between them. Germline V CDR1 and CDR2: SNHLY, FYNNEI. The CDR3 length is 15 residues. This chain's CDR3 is CASSASPGSTDTQYF. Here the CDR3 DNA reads TGTGCCAGCAGTGCCTCTCCAGGGAGCACAGATACGCAGTATTTT.